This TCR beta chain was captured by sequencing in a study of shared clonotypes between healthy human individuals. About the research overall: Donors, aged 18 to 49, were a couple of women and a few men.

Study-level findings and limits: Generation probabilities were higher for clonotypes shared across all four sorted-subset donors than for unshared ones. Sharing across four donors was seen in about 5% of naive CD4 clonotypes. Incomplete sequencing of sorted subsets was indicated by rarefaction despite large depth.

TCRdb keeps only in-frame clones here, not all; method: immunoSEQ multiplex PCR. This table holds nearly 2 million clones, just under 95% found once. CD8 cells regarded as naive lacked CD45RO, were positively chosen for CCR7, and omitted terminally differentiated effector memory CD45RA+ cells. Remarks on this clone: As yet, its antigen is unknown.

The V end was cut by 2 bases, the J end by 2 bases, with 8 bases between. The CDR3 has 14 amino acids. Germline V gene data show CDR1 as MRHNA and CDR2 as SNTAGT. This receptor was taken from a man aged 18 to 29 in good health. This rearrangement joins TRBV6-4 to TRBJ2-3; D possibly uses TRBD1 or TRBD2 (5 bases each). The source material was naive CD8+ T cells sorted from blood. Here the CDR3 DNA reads TGTGCCAGCAGTGACGGGGGTATCACAGATACGCAGTATTTT. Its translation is CASSDGGITDTQYF.